This entry is about one TCR beta chain. The sample is drawn from a study of control samples from healthy donors and cancer patients. Assay used: immunoSEQ multiplex PCR; TCRdb lists only in-frame clones, some missing. The sample shows 150,000 to 190,000 clones, roughly 93% of them seen only once. The CDR3 is 17 residues long. CDR1 LNHDA and CDR2 SQIVND come from the germline V gene (reference sequence). V lost 7 bases and J 0 bases, leaving 19 bases between the germline ends. The sequence was obtained from a man between 45 and 60 years old in good health. The V gene is TRBV19, the J gene TRBJ2-1; D not resolved. The specimen sequenced was blood. This CDR3 reads CASIPDHATSSYNEQFF. The CDR3 DNA is TGTGCCAGTATCCCGGACCATGCTACCAGCTCCTACAATGAGCAGTTCTTC.